This TCR beta chain came from a study of control samples from healthy donors and cancer patients. V was cut by 0 bases and J by 5 bases, with 10 bases left in between. CDR1 is LGHNA, CDR2 YSLEER, per germline. This CDR3 has 14 amino acids. Assay used: immunoSEQ multiplex PCR; TCRdb lists only in-frame clones, some missing. The table lists about 75,000 clones, about 95% of them singletons. V gene TRBV4-3 combines with J gene TRBJ1-2; D gene uncertain. This TCR came from a woman in her thirties or forties in good health. The sequencing input was blood. The CDR3 DNA sequence: TGCGCCAGCAGCCAAGATAAGGGTTGGTATGGCTACACCTTC. Amino acid sequence: CASSQDKGWYGYTF.